These 12 T cell receptor beta chains came from one sample sequenced in a study of blood T cells in healthy people across ages. For the second PCR, which ran for roughly 6 to 12 cycles, a sample-barcoded 5' primer and a J-beta primer mix were used. MiXCR, run by TCRdb on the 5' RACE reads, gives a single entry per CDR3 protein. The repertoire holds around 780,000 distinct CDR3 sequences, with roughly 25% as singletons. The data also belong to a second study, concerning T cells of mothers and their children.

Sequences were obtained from blood. The receptors derive from a boy between 10 and 17 years old in good health.

This clonotype was observed a few times. V usage is TRBV20-1 and J usage is TRBJ1-2; D unresolved. V was trimmed by 5 bases and J by 3 bases, leaving 7 bases between them. Germline V gene lookup returns CDR1 DFQATT and CDR2 SNEGSKA (reference sequence). The CDR3 is 11 amino acids. Written as DNA, the CDR3 is TGCAGTGCTGACGACGACTATGGCTACACCTTC. Its translation is CSADDDYGYTF.

J is TRBJ2-7 and V is TRBV6-1; TRBD1 might be the D (6 bases). The germline CDR1 and CDR2 sequences are MNHNS and SASEGT. The CDR3 is made up of 16 amino acids. The V end was cut by 0 bases, the J end by 2 bases, with 14 bases between. The CDR3 DNA is TGTGCCAGCAGTGAAGCGATGGCAGGGGCTGCCTACGAGCAGTACTTC. It encodes CASSEAMAGAAYEQYF.

The chain has TRBV2 and TRBJ2-3; a possible D gene is TRBD1 (6 bases). CDR1 SNHLY and CDR2 FYNNEI come from the germline V gene. The length of the CDR3 is 15 residues. V was trimmed by 3 bases and J by 2 bases, leaving 12 bases between them. The CDR3 here is CASSDGQTFTDTQYF. DNA of the CDR3: TGTGCCAGCAGTGATGGACAGACTTTCACAGATACGCAGTATTTT.

The sample holds a few counts of this clonotype. The CDR3 spells CASSFRSNIQYF. Here the CDR3 DNA reads TGTGCCAGCAGTTTCAGGAGCAACATTCAGTACTTC. The V call is TRBV28, the J call TRBJ2-4; D uncertain. Per germline, CDR1 MDHEN and CDR2 SYDVKM. CDR3 length: 12 amino acids. Trimming removed 3 bases from V and 7 bases from J, with 7 bases in between.

On this clonotype itself: Sequence at one end of the junction differs from germline and may be a read error. V and J are TRBV6-5 and TRBJ1-4; 9 bases map to TRBD1. Germline values: CDR1 MNHEY, CDR2 SVGAGI. The CDR3 totals 15 residues. CDR3 amino acids: CASSYTGQGVEKMFF. Here the CDR3 DNA reads TGTGCCAGCAGTTACACGGGACAGGGTGTTGAAAAAATGTTTTTT.

The chain uses TRBV9 and TRBJ1-4; 8 bases map to TRBD1. Germline V CDR1 and CDR2: SGDLS, YYNGEE. V shed 2 bases, J shed 6 bases, and the junction held 6 bases outside the gene matches. This CDR3 has 15 residues. CDR3 amino acids: CASSVDRGLDEKLFF. CDR3 nucleotide sequence: TGTGCCAGCAGCGTCGACAGGGGATTAGATGAAAAACTGTTTTTT.

This clonotype showed up just a few times. V and J are TRBV20-1 and TRBJ2-5; D perhaps matches TRBD1 (5 bases). This CDR3 has 13 residues. Germline V CDR1 and CDR2: DFQATT, SNEGSKA (reference sequence). V lost 5 bases and J lost 3, with 13 bases in between. CDR3 sequence reads: CSAERGAEETQYF. The CDR3 coding sequence is TGCAGTGCTGAAAGGGGCGCCGAAGAGACCCAGTACTTC.

The CDR3 protein is CASSWKGLAGGTDTQYF. The CDR3 DNA reads as TGTGCCAGCAGTTGGAAAGGACTAGCGGGAGGCACAGATACGCAGTATTTT. The V call is TRBV28, the J call TRBJ2-3, with 13 bases matching TRBD2. This CDR3 has 17 amino acids. Germline V lookup: CDR1 MDHEN, CDR2 SYDVKM. The junction had 5 bases not matched to a gene; V was cut back by 4 bases and J by 1 base.

The chain links TRBV7-2 to TRBJ1-2, with D uncertain. The germline gives CDR1 SGHTA, CDR2 FQGNSA. CDR3 length equals 14 residues. The V end lost 7 bases, the J end lost 3 bases, and 15 bases lay between the germline ends. The CDR3 nucleotides read TGTGCCAGCACTCGGGAGAGGGCGGACTATGGCTACACCTTC. It translates to CASTRERADYGYTF.

The rearrangement links TRBV29-1 to TRBJ2-1; 7 bases agree with TRBD2. The ends lost 3 bases at V and 12 bases at J; junction bases unmatched: 11. The CDR3 consists of 13 residues. CDR1 is SQVTM and CDR2 is ANQGSEA in the germline V gene. The CDR3: CSVERTRARGQFF. In nucleotides, the CDR3 is TGCAGCGTTGAGCGGACTAGGGCTCGAGGGCAGTTCTTC.

V usage is TRBV9 and J usage is TRBJ1-2; no clear D gene. The CDR3 loop spans 12 amino acids. V lost 2 bases and J lost 5, with 7 bases in between. Germline CDR1 and CDR2: SGDLS and YYNGEE. CDR3 nucleotide sequence: TGTGCCAGCAGCGTCCCTTCATATGGCTACACCTTC. It is translated as CASSVPSYGYTF.

With respect to this clonotype: This CDR3 fails to terminate in the conserved phenylalanine or tryptophan, so it likely reflects a read error. In DNA, the CDR3 is TGTGCCAGCAGTGTGGACTACTCCTACAATGAGCAGTTCCTC. Protein sequence: CASSVDYSYNEQFL. The rearrangement links TRBV2 to TRBJ2-1; the D gene is possibly TRBD2 (6 bases). Germline CDR1 SNHLY, CDR2 FYNNEI. V gave up 4 bases and J gave up 0 bases, with 7 bases separating them. The CDR3 totals 14 residues.